The clone carrying this T cell receptor beta chain has just a few counts. With V trimmed by 0 bases and J by 1 base, 1 base remained unmatched. Germline loops: CDR1 SGHRS, CDR2 YFSETQ. The CDR3 runs 15 residues. These data are taken from a study of blood T cells in healthy people across ages. Through a sample-barcoded 5' primer and a J-beta primer mix, a second PCR was run for roughly 6 to 12 cycles. TCRdb itself ran the 5' RACE reads through MiXCR, one entry per CDR3 protein. The sample consists of about 970,000 distinct CDR3 sequences, roughly 51% of them appearing once. What was sequenced was blood. The chain uses TRBV5-1 and TRBJ2-5; 9 nucleotides line up with TRBD2. The receptor comes from a woman in her sixties or seventies in good health. In DNA form, the CDR3 reads TGCGCCAGCAGCTTGGGACTAGCGGCCCAAGAGACCCAGTACTTC. Protein product: CASSLGLAAQETQYF.